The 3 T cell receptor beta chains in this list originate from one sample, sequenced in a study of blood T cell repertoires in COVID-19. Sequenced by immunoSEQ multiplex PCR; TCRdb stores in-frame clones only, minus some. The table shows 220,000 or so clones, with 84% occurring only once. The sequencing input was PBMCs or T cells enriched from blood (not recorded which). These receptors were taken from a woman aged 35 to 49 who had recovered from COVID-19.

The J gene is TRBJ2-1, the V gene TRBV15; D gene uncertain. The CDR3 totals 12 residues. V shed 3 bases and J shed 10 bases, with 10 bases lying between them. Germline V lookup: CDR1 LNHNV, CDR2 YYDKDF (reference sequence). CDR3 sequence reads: CATSRPFEEQFF. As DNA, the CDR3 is TGTGCCACCAGCAGGCCGTTCGAGGAGCAGTTCTTC.

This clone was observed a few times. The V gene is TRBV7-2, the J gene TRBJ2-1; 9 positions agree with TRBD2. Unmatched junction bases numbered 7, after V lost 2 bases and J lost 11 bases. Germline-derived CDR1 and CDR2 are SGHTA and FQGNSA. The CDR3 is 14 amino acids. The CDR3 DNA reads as TGTGCCAGCAGCTTATCGGCGGGAGGGCCCCAGCAGTTCTTC. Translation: CASSLSAGGPQQFF.

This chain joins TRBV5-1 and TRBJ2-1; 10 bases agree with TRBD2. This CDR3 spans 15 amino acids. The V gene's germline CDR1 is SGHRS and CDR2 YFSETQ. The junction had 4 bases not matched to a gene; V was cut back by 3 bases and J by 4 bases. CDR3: CASSYGTSEYNEQFF. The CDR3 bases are TGCGCCAGCAGCTACGGGACTAGCGAGTACAATGAGCAGTTCTTC. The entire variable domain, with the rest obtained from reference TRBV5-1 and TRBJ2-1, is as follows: KAGVTQTPRYLIKTRGQQVTLSCSPISGHRSVSWYQQTPGQGLQFLFEYFSETQRNKGNFPGRFSGRQFSNSRSEMNVSTLELGDSALYLCASSYGTSEYNEQFFGPGTRLTVL.